A selection of T cell receptor beta chains follows, all from one sample in a study of T cells in Graves' hyperthyroidism and ophthalmopathy. TCRdb passed the multiplex PCR reads through MiXCR, listing each CDR3 protein once. The sample holds roughly 580,000 distinct CDR3 sequences, around 13% seen once. Material: blood. The receptors were gathered from a woman in her twenties or thirties with Graves' hyperthyroidism that later progressed to Graves' ophthalmopathy. CDR3s include the opening cysteine and the closing phenylalanine or tryptophan.

TRBJ2-1 | TRBV6-1 | CASSSGGEQFF
TRBJ1-5 | TRBV28 | CASTMLGQGEYQPQHF
TRBJ2-3 | TRBV20-1 | CSARGGAPDTQYF
TRBJ2-7 | TRBV7-2 | CASSPNRAYEQYF
TRBJ2-2 | TRBV6-2/TRBV6-3 | CASTTGPPGELFF
TRBJ2-3 | TRBV20-1 | CSARILGSTSGRTIQYTDTQYF
TRBJ1-5 | TRBV6-5 | CASSSHRALNQPQHF
TRBJ2-3 | TRBV11-3 | CASSLQGQGADTQYF
TRBJ2-2 | TRBV18 | CASSPGSAGGSRELFF
TRBJ2-2 | TRBV2 | CASRGTSGRATGELFF
TRBJ2-1 | TRBV6-1 | CASRGTSGRVNEQFF
TRBJ2-7 | TRBV28 | CASSIPLASGSPYEQYF
TRBJ2-1 | TRBV15 | CATSRDSITGGSYNEQFF
TRBJ2-5 | TRBV5-1 | CASSVTGGREETQYF
TRBJ2-3 | TRBV28 | CASRTGQAPDTQYF
TRBJ2-7 | TRBV20-1 | CGAFGQGASYEQYF
TRBJ2-1 | TRBV6-1 | CASLGQGRFNEQFF
TRBJ2-3 | TRBV28 | CASSLLKNTDTQYF
TRBJ2-1 | TRBV10-3 | CAIGDSSYNEQFF
TRBJ2-1 | TRBV4-2 | CASSQGLAGPTSSYNEQFF
TRBJ1-3 | TRBV28 | CASSSGFPGNTIYF
TRBJ1-6 | TRBV5-4 | CASSPRFNSPLHF
TRBJ2-7 | TRBV6-1 | CASRLIYEQYF
TRBJ2-3 | TRBV28 | CASSVPDTQYF
TRBJ1-2 | TRBV28 | CASSLLDRGYTF
TRBJ2-2 | TRBV12-3/TRBV12-4 | CASSAQPGPGELFF
TRBJ2-3 | TRBV6-1 | CASRPTSGRSDTQYF
TRBJ1-1 | TRBV6-1 | CATHKGFTEAFF
TRBJ1-1 | TRBV24-1 | CATRGTGETTEAFF
TRBJ1-3 | TRBV3-1 | CASSQRAFSGNTIYF
TRBJ2-2 | TRBV3-1 | CACSRGTGAAGELFF
TRBJ2-3 | TRBV12-5 | CASGLRGDTQYF
TRBJ1-6 | TRBV3-1 | CASSQGQGPNSPLHF
TRBJ2-7 | TRBV19 | CASSPGQGALPYEQYF
TRBJ2-7 | TRBV27 | CASSFAGTGDYEQYF
TRBJ1-1 | TRBV5-1 | CASSTDTNTEAFF